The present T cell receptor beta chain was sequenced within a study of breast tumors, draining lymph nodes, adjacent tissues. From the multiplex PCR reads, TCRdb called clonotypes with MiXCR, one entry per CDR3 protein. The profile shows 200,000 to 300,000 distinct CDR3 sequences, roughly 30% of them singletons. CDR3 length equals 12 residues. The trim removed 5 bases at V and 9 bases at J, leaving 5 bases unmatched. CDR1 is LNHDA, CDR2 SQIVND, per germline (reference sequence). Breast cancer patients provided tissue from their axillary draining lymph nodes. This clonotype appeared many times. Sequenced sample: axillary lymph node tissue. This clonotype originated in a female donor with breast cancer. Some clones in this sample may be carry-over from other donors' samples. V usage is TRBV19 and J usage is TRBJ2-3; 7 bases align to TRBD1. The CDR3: CASSARQGTQYF. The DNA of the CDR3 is TGTGCCAGTAGTGCAAGACAGGGAACGCAGTATTTT. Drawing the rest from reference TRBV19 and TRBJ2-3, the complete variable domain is DGGITQSPKYLFRKEGQNVTLSCEQNLNHDAMYWYRQDPGQGLRLIYYSQIVNDFQKGDIAEGYSVSREKKESFPLTVTSAQKNPTAFYLCASSARQGTQYFGPGTRLTVL.